Listed below are T cell receptor beta chains from one sample, sequenced in a study of blood T cells in healthy people across ages. TCRdb recomputed calls from the 5' RACE reads with MiXCR, one row per CDR3 protein. The sample records fewer than 1,000,000 distinct CDR3 sequences, about 47% being singletons. The sample was blood. The receptors shown here come from a man older than 75 in good health. Each CDR3 is given with its conserved first and last residue. D genes are given only for firm matches.

d_call v_call cdr3_aa
NA TRBV10-3 CAISESTAEYNEQFF
TRBD2 TRBV4-1 CASSQDQLAGGYNEQFF
TRBD1 TRBV4-2 CAGSQDRGGQNERLFF
NA TRBV20-1 CSARDFKSGGGNQPQHF
NA TRBV10-3 CAVSESRDGKNIQYF
NA TRBV14 CASSVGRSMNTEAFF
TRBD2 TRBV7-2 CASSPPRLAGQETQYF
NA TRBV27 CASTPGLGSANYGYTF
NA TRBV29-1 CSVGSDVYGYTF
NA TRBV7-9 CASSLGDGWEAFF
NA TRBV28 CASSLVGPHEKLFF
NA TRBV28 CASSTGTRVHEQYF
TRBD2 TRBV7-9 CASSLMGLQRKASTDTQYF
NA TRBV18 CASSPLETGQPQHF
NA TRBV7-2 CASNQWGDYNEQFF
NA TRBV7-2 CASSSPSDPYNEQFF
TRBD2 TRBV3-1 CASSLPPAGGRTDTQYF
TRBD1 TRBV20-1 CSARDHRGVGEQYF
NA TRBV5-6 CASSLSSRLGYEQYF
NA TRBV7-2 CASSLRGGLQPQHF
NA TRBV11-3 CASSGSVGNEKLFF
NA TRBV6-6 CASSFERKTANEKLFF
TRBD1 TRBV28 CASSKSRDRVVNEQFF
TRBD1 TRBV3-1 CASSQEVRDRPTYEQYF
TRBD2 TRBV29-1 CSVGRGRANEQYF
NA TRBV20-1 CSARSPLGDEQYF
TRBD2 TRBV11-3 CASSSMGLAGGPFSTDTQYF
NA TRBV12-3/TRBV12-4 CASSPNSGGQGTQYF
TRBD2 TRBV10-3 CAITKDSSGIGGNEQYF
TRBD2 TRBV4-2 CASSRAGTSGINFSCEQYF
NA TRBV29-1 CSVGGSWQYTDTQYF
NA TRBV5-1 CASSPNEAHNEQFF
TRBD2 TRBV2 CASSESRLAGISSSYNEQYF
TRBD2 TRBV20-1 CSAASGRIYNEQFF
NA TRBV20-1 CSARDPGVGRWADTQYF
TRBD2 TRBV18 CASSPQRGNTDTQYF
NA TRBV12-3/TRBV12-4 CASSFGERRETQYF
TRBD1 TRBV7-2 CASSLGTGKAETQYF
TRBD1 TRBV20-1 CSARELDRSFGKLFF
NA TRBV7-7 CASSLAGTRELFF
NA TRBV5-1 CASTAERAGYNEQFF